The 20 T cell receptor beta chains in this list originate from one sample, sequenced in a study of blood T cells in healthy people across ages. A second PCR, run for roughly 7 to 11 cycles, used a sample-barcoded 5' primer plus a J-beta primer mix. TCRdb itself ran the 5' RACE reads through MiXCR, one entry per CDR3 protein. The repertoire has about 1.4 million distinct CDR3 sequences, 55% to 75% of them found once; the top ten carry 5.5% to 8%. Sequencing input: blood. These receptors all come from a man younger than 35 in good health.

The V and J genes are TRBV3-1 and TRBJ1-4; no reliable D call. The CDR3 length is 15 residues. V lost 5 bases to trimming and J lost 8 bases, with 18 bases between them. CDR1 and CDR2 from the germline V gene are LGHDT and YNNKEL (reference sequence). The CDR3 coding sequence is TGTGCCAGCAGCGCCAATCGGGGTTGGAGAGAAAAACTGTTTTTT. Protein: CASSANRGWREKLFF.

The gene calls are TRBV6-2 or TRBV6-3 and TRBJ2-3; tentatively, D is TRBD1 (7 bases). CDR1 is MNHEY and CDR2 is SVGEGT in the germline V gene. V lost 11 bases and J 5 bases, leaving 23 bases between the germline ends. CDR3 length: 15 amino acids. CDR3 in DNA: TGTGCCGGGTCACGGCGGGACAGCAGGGAAGATACGCAGTATTTT. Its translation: CAGSRRDSREDTQYF.

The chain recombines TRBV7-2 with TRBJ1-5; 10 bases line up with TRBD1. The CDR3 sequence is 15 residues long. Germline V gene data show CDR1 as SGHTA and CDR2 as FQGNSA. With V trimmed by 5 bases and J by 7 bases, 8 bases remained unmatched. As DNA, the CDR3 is TGTGCCAGCAGCCTTAGACAGGGGGCCGGGCAGCCCCAGCATTTT. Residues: CASSLRQGAGQPQHF.

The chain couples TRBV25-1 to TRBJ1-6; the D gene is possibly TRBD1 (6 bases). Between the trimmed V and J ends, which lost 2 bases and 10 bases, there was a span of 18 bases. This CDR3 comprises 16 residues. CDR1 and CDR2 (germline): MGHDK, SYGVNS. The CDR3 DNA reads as TGTGCCAGCAGTGAAATGTTGGGAGTCGGGGGCTCACCCCTCCACTTT. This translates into CASSEMLGVGGSPLHF.

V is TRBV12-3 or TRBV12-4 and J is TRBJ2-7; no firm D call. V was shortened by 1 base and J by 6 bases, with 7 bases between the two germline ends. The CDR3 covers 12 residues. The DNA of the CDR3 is TGTGCCAGCAGTTTAGGGGAATCCGAGCAGTACTTC. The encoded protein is CASSLGESEQYF.

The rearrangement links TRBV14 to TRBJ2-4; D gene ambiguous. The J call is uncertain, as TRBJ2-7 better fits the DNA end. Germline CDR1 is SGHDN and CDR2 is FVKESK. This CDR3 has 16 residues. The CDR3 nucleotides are TGTGCCAGCAGCCACCCATCCGACCTACCAGTCTACGAGCAGTACTTC. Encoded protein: CASSHPSDLPVYEQYF.

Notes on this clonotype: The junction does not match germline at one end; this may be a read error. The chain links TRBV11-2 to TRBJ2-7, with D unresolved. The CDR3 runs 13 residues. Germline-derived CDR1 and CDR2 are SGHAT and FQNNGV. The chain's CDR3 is CASRIQLSNEQYF. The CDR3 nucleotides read TGTGCCAGCAGGATACAGCTCTCCAACGAGCAGTACTTC. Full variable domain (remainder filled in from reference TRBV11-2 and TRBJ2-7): EAGVAQSPRYKIIEKRQSVAFWCNPISGHATLYWYQQILGQGPKLLIQFQNNGVVDDSQLPKDRFSAERLKGVDSTLKIQPAKLEDSAVYLCASRIQLSNEQYFGPGTRLTVT.

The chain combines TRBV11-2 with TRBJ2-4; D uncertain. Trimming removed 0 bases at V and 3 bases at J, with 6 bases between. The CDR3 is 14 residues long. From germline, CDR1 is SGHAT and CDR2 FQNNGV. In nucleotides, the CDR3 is TGTGCCAGCAGCTTAGACAGGAGCAAAAACATTCAGTACTTC. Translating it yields CASSLDRSKNIQYF.

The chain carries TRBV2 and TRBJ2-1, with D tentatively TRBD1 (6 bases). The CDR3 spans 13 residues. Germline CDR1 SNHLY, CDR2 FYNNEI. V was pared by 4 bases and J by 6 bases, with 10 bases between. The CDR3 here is CASSGLGGNEQFF. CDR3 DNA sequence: TGTGCCAGCAGTGGTTTAGGGGGCAATGAGCAGTTCTTC.

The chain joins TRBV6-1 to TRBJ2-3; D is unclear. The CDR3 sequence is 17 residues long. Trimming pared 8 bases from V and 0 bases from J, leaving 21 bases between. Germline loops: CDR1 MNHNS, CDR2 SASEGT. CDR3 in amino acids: CASGARRVFSSTDTQYF. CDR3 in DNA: TGTGCCAGCGGCGCTCGCAGAGTCTTTTCTAGCACAGATACGCAGTATTTT.

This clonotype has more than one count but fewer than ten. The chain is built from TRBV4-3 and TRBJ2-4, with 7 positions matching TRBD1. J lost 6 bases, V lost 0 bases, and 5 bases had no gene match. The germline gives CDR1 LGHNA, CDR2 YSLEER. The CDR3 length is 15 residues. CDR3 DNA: TGCGCCAGCAGCCAAGATCCAGGGGGTGTAAACATTCAGTACTTC. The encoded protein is CASSQDPGGVNIQYF.

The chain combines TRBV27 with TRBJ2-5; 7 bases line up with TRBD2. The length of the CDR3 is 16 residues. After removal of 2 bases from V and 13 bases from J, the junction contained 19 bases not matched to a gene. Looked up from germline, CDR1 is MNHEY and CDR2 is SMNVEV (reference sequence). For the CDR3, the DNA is TGTGCCAGCAGTTTAAGTCCGGGAGGCTACGTGTACGAGCCGTACTTC. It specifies CASSLSPGGYVYEPYF.

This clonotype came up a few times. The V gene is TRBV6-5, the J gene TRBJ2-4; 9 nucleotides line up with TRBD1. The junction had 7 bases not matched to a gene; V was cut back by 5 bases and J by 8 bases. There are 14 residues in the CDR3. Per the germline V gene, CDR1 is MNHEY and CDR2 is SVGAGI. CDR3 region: CASSHRDRVHIQYF. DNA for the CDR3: TGTGCCAGCAGTCACCGGGACAGGGTCCACATTCAGTACTTC.

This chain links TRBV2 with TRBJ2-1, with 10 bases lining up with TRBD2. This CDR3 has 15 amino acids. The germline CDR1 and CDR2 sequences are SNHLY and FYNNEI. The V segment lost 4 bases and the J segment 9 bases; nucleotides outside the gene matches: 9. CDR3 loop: CASSVTSGRAGEQFF. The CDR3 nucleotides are TGTGCCAGCAGTGTGACCAGCGGGAGGGCCGGTGAGCAGTTCTTC.

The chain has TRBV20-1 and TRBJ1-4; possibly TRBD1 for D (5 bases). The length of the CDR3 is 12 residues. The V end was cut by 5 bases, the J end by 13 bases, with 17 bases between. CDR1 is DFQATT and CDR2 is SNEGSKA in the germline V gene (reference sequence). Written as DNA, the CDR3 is TGCAGTGCTCCGGGACCCCGGATGGGACTGTTTTTT. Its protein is CSAPGPRMGLFF.

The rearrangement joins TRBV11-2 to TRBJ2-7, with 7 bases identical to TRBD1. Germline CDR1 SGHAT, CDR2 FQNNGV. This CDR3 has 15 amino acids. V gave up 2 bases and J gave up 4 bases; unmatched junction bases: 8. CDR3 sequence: CASSLISPGGYEQYF. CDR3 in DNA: TGTGCCAGCAGCTTAATCAGTCCAGGGGGATACGAGCAGTACTTC.

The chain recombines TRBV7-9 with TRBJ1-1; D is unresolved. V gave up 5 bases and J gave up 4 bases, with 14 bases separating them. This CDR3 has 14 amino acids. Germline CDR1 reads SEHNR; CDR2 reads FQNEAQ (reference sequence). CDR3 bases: TGTGCCAGCAGCCCCTCCCACTACACCACTGAAGCTTTCTTT. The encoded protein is CASSPSHYTTEAFF.

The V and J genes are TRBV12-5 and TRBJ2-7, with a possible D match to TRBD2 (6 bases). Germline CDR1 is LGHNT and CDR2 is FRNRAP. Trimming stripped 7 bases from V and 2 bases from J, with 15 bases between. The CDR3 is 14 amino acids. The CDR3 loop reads CASAPRDLAYEQYF. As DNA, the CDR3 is TGTGCTAGTGCCCCTAGGGACTTAGCCTACGAGCAGTACTTC.

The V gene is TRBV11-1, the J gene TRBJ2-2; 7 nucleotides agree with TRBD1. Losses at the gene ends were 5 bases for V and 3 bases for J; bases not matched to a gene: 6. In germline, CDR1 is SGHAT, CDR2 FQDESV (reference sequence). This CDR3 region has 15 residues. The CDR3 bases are TGTGCCAGCAGCCTGATCCAGGGGGACACCGGGGAGCTGTTTTTT. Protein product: CASSLIQGDTGELFF.

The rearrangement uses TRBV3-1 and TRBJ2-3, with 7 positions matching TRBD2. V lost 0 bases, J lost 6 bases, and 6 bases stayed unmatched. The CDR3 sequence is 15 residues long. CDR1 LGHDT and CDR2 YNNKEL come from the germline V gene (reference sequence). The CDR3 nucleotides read TGTGCCAGCAGCCAAGATGGGGGGGAGACGGATACGCAGTATTTT. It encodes CASSQDGGETDTQYF.